A single sample gave rise to the 30 T cell receptor beta chains below, sequenced in a study of blood T cells in healthy people across ages (dated by TCRdb to the mid-2010s). Library preparation used 5' RACE. Sequenced on an Illumina HiSeq 2500. A second roughly 6 to 12 cycle PCR used a sample-barcoded 5' primer and a J-beta primer mix. In-frame beta chains were kept once TCRdb had trimmed the public reads at Q25 with fastp and called clones with MiXCR. Rows matching on CDR3 protein sequence are summarized as one entry with the most common DNA and genes. This sample lists about 1.5 million distinct CDR3 sequences; approximately 42% were detected once. Of the sample, just over 4% falls within the top ten clones. Sequenced material: blood. The receptors derive from a woman between 18 and 30 years old in good health.

This clonotype was counted only a few times. The rearrangement links TRBV7-9 to TRBJ2-1; maybe TRBD2 (5 bases). The CDR3 runs 17 residues. The germline V gene encodes CDR1 SEHNR and CDR2 FQNEAQ (reference sequence). Trimming took off 5 bases at V and 0 bases at J, with 17 bases between the two ends. Here the CDR3 DNA reads TGTGCCAGCAGCCCCTCAGGAGGCGCCTACTCCTACAATGAGCAGTTCTTC. It is translated as CASSPSGGAYSYNEQFF.

V gene TRBV3-1 combines with J gene TRBJ2-1, with 9 bases identical to TRBD1. The CDR3 runs to 15 residues. V gave up 7 bases and J gave up 6 bases; unmatched junction bases: 10. The germline gives CDR1 LGHDT, CDR2 YNNKEL (reference sequence). CDR3 in DNA: TGTGCCAGCACCCACAGGGGGCGATTAGTCAATGAGCAGTTCTTC. Protein product: CASTHRGRLVNEQFF.

This clonotype has at least ten counts. One end of the junction is discordant with germline, which a read error may explain. This rearrangement joins TRBV12-3 or TRBV12-4 to TRBJ2-7; D remains unclear. The CDR3 is 12 residues long. The CDR3 sequence is CASSLDNYEQYF. The CDR3, as DNA: TGTGCCAGCAGCTTAGACAACTACGAGCAGTACTTC.

J is TRBJ1-6 and V is TRBV13; D gene ambiguous. Germline V CDR1 and CDR2: PRHDT, FYEKMQ (reference sequence). This CDR3 has 16 amino acids. The V gene lost 5 bases and the J gene lost 4 bases, with 15 bases spanning the gap. The CDR3 reads CASSPSGSEYNSPLHF. CDR3 DNA sequence: TGTGCCAGCAGCCCGTCCGGGAGCGAGTATAATTCACCCCTCCACTTT.

This clonotype has more than one count but fewer than ten. This chain links TRBV3-1 with TRBJ2-7; weak D call: TRBD2 (6 bases). V was trimmed by 7 bases and J by 1 base, leaving 11 bases between them. The CDR3 length is 13 residues. The germline gives CDR1 LGHDT, CDR2 YNNKEL (reference sequence). The CDR3 loop reads CASTPRGSYEQYF. In nucleotides, the CDR3 is TGTGCCAGCACCCCTCGGGGGTCCTACGAGCAGTACTTC.

The rearrangement joins TRBV20-1 to TRBJ2-5, with 10 bases identical to TRBD2. Germline trimming cut 3 bases from V and 11 bases from J; bases unmatched to any gene: 15. The germline gives CDR1 DFQATT, CDR2 SNEGSKA (reference sequence). The CDR3 sequence is 15 residues long. CDR3 in amino acids: CSASRLAGARNEQYF. The DNA for the CDR3 is TGCAGTGCTAGTAGGCTAGCGGGAGCTCGGAATGAGCAGTACTTC.

This clonotype was observed a handful of times. The gene calls are TRBV10-3 and TRBJ2-1; the match to TRBD1 covers 8 bases. The CDR3 contains 15 residues. Germline V gene lookup returns CDR1 ENHRY and CDR2 SYGVKD. V lost 4 bases and J lost 8; bases outside the gene matches: 10. CDR3 in amino acids: CAISASGTGAHEQFF. In DNA form, the CDR3 reads TGTGCCATCAGTGCTTCCGGGACAGGAGCCCATGAGCAGTTCTTC.

This clonotype was observed once. V and J are TRBV5-1 and TRBJ2-5, with TRBD1 matching over 7 bases. This CDR3 has 17 amino acids. After removal of 3 bases from V and 2 bases from J, the junction contained 13 bases not matched to a gene. Germline loops: CDR1 SGHRS, CDR2 YFSETQ. CDR3: CASSWMGQTGPQETQYF. For the CDR3, the DNA is TGCGCCAGCAGCTGGATGGGACAGACCGGCCCTCAAGAGACCCAGTACTTC. The entire variable domain, with the rest obtained from reference TRBV5-1 and TRBJ2-5, is as follows: KAGVTQTPRYLIKTRGQQVTLSCSPISGHRSVSWYQQTPGQGLQFLFEYFSETQRNKGNFPGRFSGRQFSNSRSEMNVSTLELGDSALYLCASSWMGQTGPQETQYFGPGTRLLVL.

The chain combines TRBV7-2 with TRBJ2-5; 11 nucleotides line up with TRBD2. TRBJ2-7 matches the DNA end more closely, so the J call is doubtful. The CDR3 runs to 14 residues. Germline CDR1 and CDR2: SGHTA and FQGNSA. The CDR3: CASSLLLAGVEQYF. The CDR3 nucleotides are TGTGCCAGCAGCCTATTACTAGCGGGAGTCGAGCAGTACTTC.

This clonotype was seen ten or more times. The junction differs from germline at one of its ends, possibly a read error. The rearrangement links TRBV5-1 to TRBJ2-1; D is perhaps TRBD1 (6 bases). CDR1 is SGHRS, CDR2 YFSETQ, per germline. The CDR3 extends over 13 amino acids. CDR3 in DNA: TGTGCCAGCAGTTTTGGGGGCGGCAATGAGCAGTTCTTC. Translation gives CASSFGGGNEQFF.

CDR3 region: CASTTLTSREQFF. As DNA, the CDR3 is TGTGCCAGCACCACGTTGACTAGTCGTGAGCAGTTCTTC. V usage is TRBV6-2 or TRBV6-3 and J usage is TRBJ2-1; D may be TRBD2 (6 bases). Germline CDR1 reads MNHEY; CDR2 reads SVGEGT. This CDR3 has 13 amino acids. V dropped 7 bases and J dropped 9 bases, with 16 bases sitting between them.

The V call is TRBV5-1, the J call TRBJ2-1, with D maybe TRBD1 (5 bases). Germline V gene sequence: CDR1 SGHRS, CDR2 YFSETQ. The CDR3 runs to 12 residues. The ends were cut back, 5 bases at V and 6 bases at J, with 9 bases in the middle. The CDR3, as DNA: TGCGCCAGCAGTACCCAGGGCAATGAGCAGTTCTTC. This sequence encodes CASSTQGNEQFF.

The chain is built from TRBV7-2 and TRBJ1-2; D is possibly TRBD1 (5 bases). The V gene's germline CDR1 is SGHTA and CDR2 FQGNSA. Between the trimmed V and J ends, which lost 6 bases and 4 bases, there was a span of 12 bases. There are 13 residues in the CDR3. The CDR3 nucleotides are TGTGCCAGCAGGGGAATCGACAGCTATGGCTACACCTTC. This encodes CASRGIDSYGYTF.

The chain combines TRBV28 with TRBJ2-4, with D perhaps TRBD1 (6 bases). The CDR3 is made up of 14 amino acids. Germline loops: CDR1 MDHEN, CDR2 SYDVKM. Deletions cut 2 bases from V and 13 bases from J, with 18 bases between. In nucleotides, the CDR3 is TGTGCCAGCAGTTTAGGCCAGGGGCGCGAAATCCAGTACTTC. Amino acid sequence: CASSLGQGREIQYF. Together with reference TRBV28 and TRBJ2-4, the CDR3 gives the full variable domain: DVKVTQSSRYLVKRTGEKVFLECVQDMDHENMFWYRQDPGLGLRLIYFSYDVKMKEKGDIPEGYSVSREKKERFSLILESASTNQTSMYLCASSLGQGREIQYFGAGTRLSVL.

This chain links TRBV4-3 with TRBJ1-1, with 7 bases identical to TRBD1. CDR3 length equals 18 residues. Germline V gene sequence: CDR1 LGHNA, CDR2 YSLEER. V lost 1 base, J lost 3 bases, and 14 bases stayed unmatched. For the CDR3, the DNA is TGCGCCAGCAGCCAAGCACTCGCCTCCGGCAGGGGGTACACTGAAGCTTTCTTT. This encodes CASSQALASGRGYTEAFF.

This rearrangement joins TRBV27 to TRBJ1-6; D unresolved. CDR3 length: 15 amino acids. The V gene lost 0 bases and the J gene lost 6 bases, with 9 bases spanning the gap. Germline V lookup: CDR1 MNHEY, CDR2 SMNVEV (reference sequence). This CDR3 reads CASSLSWSSNSPLHF. CDR3 nucleotides: TGTGCCAGCAGTTTATCTTGGTCGTCTAATTCACCCCTCCACTTT.

This clonotype turned up a few times. The rearrangement links TRBV21-1 to TRBJ2-3. TRBV21-1 is a documented pseudogene. This CDR3 contains 10 residues. CDR3 region: CASSPNAQYF. The CDR3 nucleotides read TGTGCCAGCAGCCCTAACGCGCAGTATTTT.

The CDR3: CASSYDRVWYNEQFF. The CDR3 DNA reads TGTGCCAGCAGTTACGACAGGGTGTGGTACAATGAGCAGTTCTTC. The chain has TRBV6-5 and TRBJ2-1; 7 nucleotides match TRBD1. The CDR3 consists of 15 residues. CDR1 and CDR2 from the germline V gene are MNHEY and SVGAGI. The trim removed 2 bases at V and 4 bases at J, leaving 5 bases unmatched.

The rearrangement uses TRBV20-1 and TRBJ1-5; 8 nucleotides agree with TRBD1. Germline V CDR1 and CDR2: DFQATT, SNEGSKA (reference sequence). The CDR3 contains 14 residues. J was trimmed by 7 bases and V by 1 base; bases with no gene match: 6. CDR3 loop: CSARGGTGSQPQHF. In nucleotides, the CDR3 is TGCAGTGCTAGAGGGGGGACAGGAAGCCAGCCCCAGCATTTT.

V usage is TRBV12-3 or TRBV12-4 and J usage is TRBJ2-4; 16 bases agree with TRBD2. Trimming took 3 bases from V and 6 from J; bases not matched to a gene: 8. There are 18 residues in the CDR3. CDR3 residues: CASSFKGLAGGRRNIQYF. The CDR3, as DNA: TGTGCCAGCAGTTTTAAGGGACTAGCGGGAGGGCGGAGAAACATTCAGTACTTC.

The chain employs TRBV12-3 or TRBV12-4 and TRBJ2-7; D is uncertain. This CDR3 has 13 amino acids. V dropped 8 bases and J dropped 7 bases, with 18 bases sitting between them. For the CDR3, the DNA is TGTGCCAGCGGTATTCGACGGTACAATGAGCAGTACTTC. Residues: CASGIRRYNEQYF.

The chain combines TRBV20-1 with TRBJ2-1; D is unclear. The germline gives CDR1 DFQATT, CDR2 SNEGSKA (reference sequence). The CDR3 contains 13 residues. V lost 6 bases to trimming and J lost 0 bases, with 9 bases between them. The CDR3 loop reads CSAPGYSYNEQFF. CDR3 bases: TGCAGTGCCCCGGGTTACTCCTACAATGAGCAGTTCTTC.

This clonotype was seen a handful of times. Sequence at one end of the junction differs from germline and may be a read error. The J gene is TRBJ1-1, the V gene TRBV7-7; no clear D gene. CDR3 size: 13 residues. Looked up from germline, CDR1 is SSHAT and CDR2 is FNYEAQ (reference sequence). Here the CDR3 reads CASSLLQNTEAFF. The DNA for the CDR3 is TGTGCTAGCAGCTTACTACAAAACACTGAAGCTTTCTTT.

This chain joins TRBV28 and TRBJ2-7; tentatively, D is TRBD2 (6 bases). The CDR3 sequence is 14 residues long. Trimming pared 8 bases from V and 3 bases from J, leaving 17 bases between. The germline gives CDR1 MDHEN, CDR2 SYDVKM. This CDR3 reads CASRTAQGGYEQYF. CDR3 bases: TGTGCCAGCCGGACGGCGCAGGGAGGCTACGAGCAGTACTTC.

This clonotype was picked up a small number of times. The rearrangement links TRBV7-9 to TRBJ1-5; D is unresolved. Germline CDR1 is SEHNR and CDR2 is FQNEAQ (reference sequence). This CDR3 comprises 15 residues. V was pared by 2 bases and J by 1 base, with 9 bases between. The CDR3 coding sequence is TGTGCCAGCAGCTTACCCAGGATCAGCAATCAGCCCCAGCATTTT. Amino acid sequence: CASSLPRISNQPQHF.

This clonotype was observed a handful of times. The V call is TRBV25-1, the J call TRBJ2-7; D remains unclear. CDR3 length: 17 residues. From germline, CDR1 is MGHDK and CDR2 SYGVNS. The V and J ends lost 4 bases and 0 bases respectively, with 19 bases between them. CDR3 region: CASSGSTVTKSSYEQYF. As DNA, the CDR3 is TGTGCCAGCAGTGGTTCGACCGTCACAAAAAGCTCCTACGAGCAGTACTTC.

The rearrangement links TRBV29-1 to TRBJ2-7; 7 bases map to TRBD2. The germline CDR1 and CDR2 sequences are SQVTM and ANQGSEA. V shed 3 bases and J 2 bases; nucleotides not matched to a gene: 7. The CDR3 totals 14 residues. CDR3 DNA sequence: TGCAGCGTTGACTGGGAGAGCGGGACCTACGAGCAGTACTTC. It codes for CSVDWESGTYEQYF.

The V call is TRBV4-3, the J call TRBJ1-2; D gene uncertain. This CDR3 spans 16 amino acids. V was pared by 1 base and J by 4 bases, with 16 bases between. The germline V gene has CDR1 LGHNA and CDR2 YSLEER. This chain's CDR3 is CASSQVDGVAPYGYTF. As DNA, the CDR3 is TGCGCCAGCAGCCAAGTTGATGGAGTGGCCCCCTATGGCTACACCTTC.

The J gene is TRBJ2-2, the V gene TRBV27, with a tentative D call TRBD2 (6 bases). Germline V gene data show CDR1 as MNHEY and CDR2 as SMNVEV (reference sequence). Trimming took 6 bases from V and 6 from J, leaving 8 bases between them. CDR3 length equals 12 residues. For the CDR3, the DNA is TGTGCCAGCAGAAGACTAGCCGGGGAGCTGTTTTTT. This translates into CASRRLAGELFF.

This clonotype came up a few times. The chain joins TRBV9 to TRBJ2-4; D is possibly TRBD1 or TRBD2 (6 bases each). The CDR3 totals 14 residues. V was pared by 4 bases and J by 8 bases, with 16 bases between. Per the germline V gene, CDR1 is SGDLS and CDR2 is YYNGEE. CDR3 loop: CASSPPNREDIQYF. CDR3 sequence (DNA): TGTGCCAGCAGCCCTCCAAACAGGGAGGACATTCAGTACTTC.